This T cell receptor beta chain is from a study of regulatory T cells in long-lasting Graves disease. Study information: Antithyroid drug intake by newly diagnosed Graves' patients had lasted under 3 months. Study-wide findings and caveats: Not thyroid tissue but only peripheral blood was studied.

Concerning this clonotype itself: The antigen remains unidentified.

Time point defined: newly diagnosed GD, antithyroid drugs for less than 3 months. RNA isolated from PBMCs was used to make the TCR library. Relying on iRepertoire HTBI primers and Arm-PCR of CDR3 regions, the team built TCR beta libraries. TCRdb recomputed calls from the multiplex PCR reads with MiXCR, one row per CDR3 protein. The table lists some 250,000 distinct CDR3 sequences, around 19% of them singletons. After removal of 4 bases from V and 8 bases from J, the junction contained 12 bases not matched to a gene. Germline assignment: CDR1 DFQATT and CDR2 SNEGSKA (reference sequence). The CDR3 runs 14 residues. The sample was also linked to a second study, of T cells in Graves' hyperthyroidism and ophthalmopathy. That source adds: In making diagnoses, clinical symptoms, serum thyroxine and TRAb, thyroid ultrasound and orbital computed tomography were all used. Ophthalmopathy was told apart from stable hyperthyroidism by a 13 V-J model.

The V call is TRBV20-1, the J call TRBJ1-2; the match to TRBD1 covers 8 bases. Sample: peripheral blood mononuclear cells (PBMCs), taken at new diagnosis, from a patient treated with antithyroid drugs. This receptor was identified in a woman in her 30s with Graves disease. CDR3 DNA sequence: TGCAGTGCTATTTTAGGGCAGGGGGCGATCGGCTACACCTTC. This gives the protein CSAILGQGAIGYTF.